This paragraph covers one T cell receptor (beta chain) sequence. This CDR3 has 18 residues. Germline CDR1 SGHDT, CDR2 YYEEEE. The V and J ends lost 4 bases and 3 bases, in that order; junction bases with no gene match: 14. This sample is part of a study of T-cell memory formation after mild COVID-19. TCRdb re-called the 5' RACE reads through MiXCR, storing one row per CDR3 protein. The sample shows 400,000 to 500,000 distinct CDR3 sequences, 15% to 20% of them seen only once. The chain couples TRBV5-6 to TRBJ2-2, with 8 bases that match TRBD1. Sequencing was done on a sample of PBMCs or a T cell subset sorted from them (not recorded which). The TCR sequence derives from an adult woman who had mild COVID-19 (a few samples of this study predate the infection). Cell type and time point are not known. In nucleotides, the CDR3 is TGTGCCAGCAGCGCCTACCATAAACAGGGGGAAGACACCGGGGAGCTGTTTTTT. The encoded protein is CASSAYHKQGEDTGELFF.